Listed here are 23 T cell receptor beta chains from one sample, sequenced in a study of blood T cell repertoires in COVID-19. Profiling relied on immunoSEQ multiplex PCR, and the TCRdb table lists in-frame clones only, not all of them. The sample records roughly 670,000 clones, about nine tenths being singletons. Specimen: peripheral blood. Receptors were obtained from a woman aged 18-29 years with acute or convalescent COVID-19.

The chain couples TRBV27 to TRBJ1-6; the match to TRBD1 covers 8 bases. Germline values: CDR1 MNHEY, CDR2 SMNVEV (reference sequence). The trim removed 6 bases at V and 10 bases at J, leaving 5 bases unmatched. The CDR3 covers 13 residues. The CDR3 spells CASRDRVGSPLHF. CDR3 bases: TGTGCCAGCAGGGACAGGGTCGGGTCACCCCTCCACTTT.

V usage is TRBV6-2 or TRBV6-3 and J usage is TRBJ1-4, with no clear D. The ends were cut back, 0 bases at V and 8 bases at J, with 13 bases in the middle. This CDR3 is 15 amino acids long. Germline-derived CDR1 and CDR2 are MNHEY and SVGEGT. CDR3 residues: CASSYSNLPREKLFF. CDR3 nucleotide sequence: TGTGCCAGCAGTTACTCTAACCTACCGCGCGAAAAACTGTTTTTT.

The genes are TRBV5-6 and TRBJ1-5; D is uncertain. There are 12 residues in the CDR3. V was pared by 8 bases and J by 3 bases, with 9 bases between. CDR1 is SGHDT and CDR2 is YYEEEE in the germline V gene. This CDR3 is CASCVFNQPQHF. CDR3 nucleotide sequence: TGTGCCAGTTGTGTCTTCAATCAGCCCCAGCATTTT.

J is TRBJ1-2 and V is TRBV6-2 or TRBV6-3, with no clear D. Germline lookup yields CDR1 MNHEY and CDR2 SVGEGT. The CDR3 consists of 13 residues. The germline V and J ends were trimmed by 0 bases and 7 bases, with 9 bases remaining between them. CDR3 DNA sequence: TGTGCCAGCAGTTACTCGATCCCCGGTGGCTACACCTTC. Translating gives CASSYSIPGGYTF.

V gene TRBV30 combines with J gene TRBJ2-7, with D perhaps matching TRBD2 (5 bases). Between the trimmed V and J ends, which lost 0 bases and 5 bases, there was a span of 11 bases. Per the germline V gene, CDR1 is GTSNPN and CDR2 is SVGIG (reference sequence). The CDR3 loop spans 13 amino acids. The CDR3 region has the DNA TGTGCCTGGAGTGTAAGTCTAGCCCACGAGCAGTACTTC. Protein: CAWSVSLAHEQYF.

The chain employs TRBV7-6 and TRBJ2-7; D unresolved. This CDR3 has 14 amino acids. CDR1 is SGHVS, CDR2 FNYEAQ, per germline. Between the trimmed V and J ends, which lost 3 bases and 3 bases, there was a span of 12 bases. In nucleotides, the CDR3 is TGTGCCAGCAGCTTTGGGCACAGAGACTACGAGCAGTACTTC. This sequence encodes CASSFGHRDYEQYF.

This chain connects TRBV3-1 (or the pseudogene TRBV3-2) to TRBJ1-1; 9 bases line up with TRBD1. Trimming cost V 3 bases and J 4 bases; bases outside gene matches: 6. The CDR3 extends over 15 amino acids. Germline assignment: CDR1 LGHDT and CDR2 YNNKEL (reference sequence). This CDR3 reads CASSHPGQGVTEAFF. The DNA for the CDR3 is TGTGCCAGCAGCCACCCGGGACAGGGAGTCACTGAAGCTTTCTTT.

This clone has just a few counts. V gene TRBV6-5 combines with J gene TRBJ1-1, with 7 bases identical to TRBD1. The CDR3 spans 15 residues. J gave up 0 bases and V 0 bases, and 1 base lay outside the gene matches. Looked up from germline, CDR1 is MNHEY and CDR2 is SVGAGI. CDR3 in amino acids: CASSYSGTVNTEAFF. The CDR3, as DNA: TGTGCCAGCAGTTACTCCGGGACAGTGAACACTGAAGCTTTCTTT.

This rearrangement joins TRBV9 to TRBJ2-6; 8 nucleotides match TRBD2. This CDR3 has 19 residues. V was pared by 4 bases and J by 0 bases, with 12 bases of the junction left unmatched. Per the germline V gene, CDR1 is SGDLS and CDR2 is YYNGEE. The CDR3 loop is CASSHAGLAFFSGANVLTF. The CDR3 DNA follows: TGTGCCAGCAGCCATGCAGGACTAGCTTTCTTCTCTGGGGCCAACGTCCTGACTTTC.

A single count supports this clone. The V and J genes are TRBV6-2 or TRBV6-3 and TRBJ1-2; D is uncertain. This CDR3 is 15 amino acids long. V was trimmed by 6 bases and J by 3 bases, leaving 17 bases between them. The germline V gene has CDR1 MNHEY and CDR2 SVGEGT. The CDR3 spells CASSPAPSIDYGYTF. The CDR3 DNA follows: TGTGCCAGCAGCCCTGCTCCTAGTATTGACTATGGCTACACCTTC.

The V call is TRBV5-1, the J call TRBJ1-2; D is ambiguous. The germline V gene encodes CDR1 SGHRS and CDR2 YFSETQ. The CDR3 contains 14 residues. The germline V and J ends were trimmed by 4 bases and 2 bases, with 12 bases remaining between them. The CDR3 loop reads CASSLLGSNYGYTF. The CDR3 nucleotides read TGCGCCAGCAGCCTCCTAGGTTCGAACTATGGCTACACCTTC.

The gene calls are TRBV15 and TRBJ1-4; D is undetermined. The germline V gene encodes CDR1 LNHNV and CDR2 YYDKDF (reference sequence). Trimming cost V 1 base and J 5 bases, with 14 bases left between them. There are 16 residues in the CDR3. The CDR3 here is CATSRVPPTINEKLFF. The CDR3 DNA sequence: TGTGCCACCAGCAGAGTCCCCCCGACAATAAATGAAAAACTGTTTTTT.

J is TRBJ2-2 and V is TRBV5-6; 7 bases fit TRBD1. J was trimmed by 6 bases and V by 0 bases; bases with no gene match: 5. CDR3 length: 15 amino acids. Germline V CDR1 and CDR2: SGHDT, YYEEEE. The CDR3 DNA reads as TGTGCCAGCAGCTTGGGATGGCAGGGGGCCGGGGAGCTGTTTTTT. Translation: CASSLGWQGAGELFF.

This rearrangement joins TRBV12-5 to TRBJ2-1, with TRBD2 matching over 9 bases. The trim removed 7 bases at V and 1 base at J, leaving 17 bases unmatched. This CDR3 contains 19 residues. Germline CDR1 is LGHNT and CDR2 is FRNRAP. In DNA, the CDR3 is TGTGCTAGTGTCATGTCTGTTTTCCTAGCGGGGCAGTCCTACAATGAGCAGTTCTTC. Protein: CASVMSVFLAGQSYNEQFF.

The rearrangement links TRBV5-1 to TRBJ1-2; D gene uncertain. Trimming pared 3 bases from V and 8 bases from J, leaving 17 bases between. Germline V gives CDR1 SGHRS, CDR2 YFSETQ. The CDR3 is made up of 14 amino acids. The CDR3 is CASSWAGSQEGYTF. CDR3 nucleotides: TGCGCCAGCAGCTGGGCCGGGAGTCAGGAGGGCTACACCTTC.

This clone has a single count. The chain links TRBV7-3 to TRBJ2-2; D is ambiguous. Trimming pared 7 bases from V and 4 bases from J, leaving 13 bases between. This CDR3 has 14 amino acids. Per the germline V gene, CDR1 is SGHTA and CDR2 is FQGTGA. Here the CDR3 reads CASTSRSGTGELFF. The DNA for the CDR3 is TGTGCCAGCACCTCTCGGAGTGGCACCGGGGAGCTGTTTTTT.

The chain employs TRBV6-5 and TRBJ1-2, with D uncertain. V gave up 5 bases and J gave up 8 bases, with 12 bases separating them. Per the germline V gene, CDR1 is MNHEY and CDR2 is SVGAGI. This CDR3 comprises 12 residues. The CDR3 loop is CASSPEAGGYTF. In DNA form, the CDR3 reads TGTGCCAGCAGTCCCGAAGCGGGGGGCTACACCTTC.

This chain links TRBV7-6 with TRBJ2-5; D remains ambiguous. This CDR3 region has 14 residues. The germline CDR1 and CDR2 sequences are SGHVS and FNYEAQ. The V end was cut by 6 bases, the J end by 5 bases, with 16 bases between. The CDR3 protein is CASSLDPPGETQYF. In DNA form, the CDR3 reads TGTGCCAGCAGTCTTGACCCGCCCGGGGAGACCCAGTACTTC.

The gene calls are TRBV6-6 and TRBJ2-7; D remains unclear. The V gene lost 3 bases and the J gene lost 6 bases, with 15 bases spanning the gap. Germline V gives CDR1 MNHNY, CDR2 SVGAGI (reference sequence). The CDR3 consists of 14 residues. CDR3 nucleotide sequence: TGTGCCAGCAGTTATCCAAACCGATTGCGCGAGCAGTACTTC. Protein product: CASSYPNRLREQYF.

This chain links TRBV27 with TRBJ1-5, with D possibly TRBD1 on 5 matching bases. V was shortened by 5 bases and J by 4 bases, with 27 bases between the two germline ends. The CDR3 totals 19 residues. Germline CDR1 MNHEY, CDR2 SMNVEV (reference sequence). This CDR3 reads CASSPSERGERGWNQPQHF. In DNA, the CDR3 is TGTGCCAGCAGTCCCTCTGAACGTGGGGAACGGGGGTGGAATCAGCCCCAGCATTTT.

This rearrangement joins TRBV6-5 to TRBJ1-2; tentatively, D is TRBD1 (6 bases). V lost 8 bases and J lost 6, with 19 bases in between. Germline values: CDR1 MNHEY, CDR2 SVGAGI. The CDR3 contains 14 residues. In DNA form, the CDR3 reads TGTGCCAGCCGCCCAAGGGGGGGGGCGGATGGCTACACCTTC. This sequence encodes CASRPRGGADGYTF.

This chain uses TRBV9 with TRBJ2-1, with 11 positions matching TRBD2. Germline V CDR1 and CDR2: SGDLS, YYNGEE. J gave up 9 bases and V 0 bases, and 8 bases lay outside the gene matches. The CDR3 length is 16 residues. The CDR3 sequence: CASSVDASGGPGEQFF. The CDR3 DNA is TGTGCCAGCAGCGTAGATGCTAGCGGGGGGCCGGGTGAGCAGTTCTTC.

The rearrangement links TRBV13 to TRBJ1-5; perhaps TRBD1 as D (5 bases). Germline CDR1 reads PRHDT; CDR2 reads FYEKMQ (reference sequence). CDR3 length equals 15 residues. V was cut by 0 bases and J by 3 bases, with 9 bases left in between. CDR3 DNA sequence: TGTGCCAGCAGCTTAGGAAGGACAACCAATCAGCCCCAGCATTTT. This translates into CASSLGRTTNQPQHF. The full variable domain, rest sourced from reference TRBV13 and TRBJ1-5, is AAGVIQSPRHLIKEKRETATLKCYPIPRHDTVYWYQQGPGQDPQFLISFYEKMQSDKGSIPDRFSAQQFSDYHSELNMSSLELGDSALYFCASSLGRTTNQPQHFGDGTRLSIL.